One and the same sample provided the 9 T cell receptor beta chains below, sequenced in a study of shared clonotypes between healthy human individuals. Assay: immunoSEQ multiplex PCR; the TCRdb copy retains only in-frame clones and omits some. The sample has about 1.1 million clones, 60% to 85% seen once. Sequencing was carried out using memory CD4+ T cells from PBMCs. Sample subset: CD45RA-negative fraction. The receptors come from a man aged 18 to 30 in good health. Some clones in this sample may be carry-over from other donors' samples.

This chain joins TRBV7-9 and TRBJ2-7; the D gene could be TRBD1 or TRBD2 (5 bases each). Trimming pared 5 bases from V and 6 bases from J, leaving 23 bases between. The length of the CDR3 is 16 residues. Germline CDR1 SEHNR, CDR2 FQNEAQ (reference sequence). The CDR3 protein is CASSAVEGMGEFEQYF. The CDR3 nucleotides are TGTGCCAGCAGCGCAGTCGAGGGAATGGGGGAGTTCGAGCAGTACTTC.

The table lists this clone with a few counts. The same CDR3 also results from other DNA sequences found in this sample. The rearrangement uses TRBV20-1 and TRBJ1-1; D gene uncertain. The CDR3 has 11 amino acids. Trimming removed 3 bases at V and 4 bases at J, with 6 bases between. Germline V lookup: CDR1 DFQATT, CDR2 SNEGSKA (reference sequence). CDR3 in DNA: TGCAGTGCTAGCAGTAGCACTGAAGCTTTCTTT. It encodes CSASSSTEAFF.

This clone was observed a handful of times. The CDR3 spells CASTGLAGDNEQFF. CDR3 in DNA: TGTGCCAGTACTGGACTAGCGGGAGACAATGAGCAGTTCTTC. V gene TRBV27 combines with J gene TRBJ2-1; 13 positions match TRBD2. Germline CDR1 reads MNHEY; CDR2 reads SMNVEV (reference sequence). The CDR3 is 14 residues long. The J segment lost 5 bases and the V segment lost 9 bases, leaving 4 bases of the junction unmatched.

The chain employs TRBV7-9 and TRBJ1-2; TRBD1 is a possible D gene (5 bases). V was pared by 5 bases and J by 2 bases, with 15 bases between. This CDR3 is built from 15 residues. Germline V gene sequence: CDR1 SEHNR, CDR2 FQNEAQ (reference sequence). The CDR3 coding sequence is TGTGCCAGCAGCCCGGGGGACGGGAACAACTATGGCTACACCTTC. Protein product: CASSPGDGNNYGYTF.

The chain is built from TRBV7-9 and TRBJ2-5, with a tentative D call TRBD2 (5 bases). V dropped 1 base and J dropped 6 bases, with 6 bases sitting between them. The CDR3 is 12 residues long. CDR1 and CDR2 from the germline V gene are SEHNR and FQNEAQ (reference sequence). The CDR3 DNA sequence: TGTGCCAGCAGCTTAGTAGCGAAGACCCAGTACTTC. The encoded protein is CASSLVAKTQYF.

This clone was found a few times. This chain uses TRBV19 with TRBJ1-2; 7 nucleotides match TRBD1. CDR3 length equals 16 residues. V shed 3 bases and J 8 bases; nucleotides not matched to a gene: 15. Looked up from germline, CDR1 is LNHDA and CDR2 is SQIVND (reference sequence). CDR3 nucleotide sequence: TGTGCCAGTAGTATGAATGAGAGAGGGACAGCCGAGGGCTACACCTTC. Protein product: CASSMNERGTAEGYTF.

This clone appeared a single time. V is TRBV5-6 and J is TRBJ1-2; D remains unclear. V shed 1 base and J shed 7 bases, with 17 bases lying between them. There are 15 residues in the CDR3. From germline, CDR1 is SGHDT and CDR2 YYEEEE. The CDR3 protein is CASSLFGPTRSGYTF. As DNA, the CDR3 is TGTGCCAGCAGCTTGTTTGGGCCCACGAGGAGTGGCTACACCTTC.

CDR3 in DNA: TGCGCCAGCAGCAGGACTAGCGCGTTCAATGAGCAGTTCTTC. Translation gives CASSRTSAFNEQFF. This chain links TRBV5-1 with TRBJ2-1, with 9 bases identical to TRBD2. The CDR3 sequence is 14 residues long. V gave up 4 bases and J gave up 6 bases; unmatched junction bases: 5. From germline, CDR1 is SGHRS and CDR2 YFSETQ.

This chain connects TRBV27 to TRBJ1-4, with D possibly being TRBD1 (5 bases). Deletions cut 4 bases from V and 6 bases from J, with 18 bases between. Germline-derived CDR1 and CDR2 are MNHEY and SMNVEV (reference sequence). CDR3 length: 16 residues. The CDR3: CASSSGTTGTYEKLFF. The CDR3 nucleotides read TGTGCCAGCAGTTCCGGGACCACCGGGACGTATGAAAAACTGTTTTTT.